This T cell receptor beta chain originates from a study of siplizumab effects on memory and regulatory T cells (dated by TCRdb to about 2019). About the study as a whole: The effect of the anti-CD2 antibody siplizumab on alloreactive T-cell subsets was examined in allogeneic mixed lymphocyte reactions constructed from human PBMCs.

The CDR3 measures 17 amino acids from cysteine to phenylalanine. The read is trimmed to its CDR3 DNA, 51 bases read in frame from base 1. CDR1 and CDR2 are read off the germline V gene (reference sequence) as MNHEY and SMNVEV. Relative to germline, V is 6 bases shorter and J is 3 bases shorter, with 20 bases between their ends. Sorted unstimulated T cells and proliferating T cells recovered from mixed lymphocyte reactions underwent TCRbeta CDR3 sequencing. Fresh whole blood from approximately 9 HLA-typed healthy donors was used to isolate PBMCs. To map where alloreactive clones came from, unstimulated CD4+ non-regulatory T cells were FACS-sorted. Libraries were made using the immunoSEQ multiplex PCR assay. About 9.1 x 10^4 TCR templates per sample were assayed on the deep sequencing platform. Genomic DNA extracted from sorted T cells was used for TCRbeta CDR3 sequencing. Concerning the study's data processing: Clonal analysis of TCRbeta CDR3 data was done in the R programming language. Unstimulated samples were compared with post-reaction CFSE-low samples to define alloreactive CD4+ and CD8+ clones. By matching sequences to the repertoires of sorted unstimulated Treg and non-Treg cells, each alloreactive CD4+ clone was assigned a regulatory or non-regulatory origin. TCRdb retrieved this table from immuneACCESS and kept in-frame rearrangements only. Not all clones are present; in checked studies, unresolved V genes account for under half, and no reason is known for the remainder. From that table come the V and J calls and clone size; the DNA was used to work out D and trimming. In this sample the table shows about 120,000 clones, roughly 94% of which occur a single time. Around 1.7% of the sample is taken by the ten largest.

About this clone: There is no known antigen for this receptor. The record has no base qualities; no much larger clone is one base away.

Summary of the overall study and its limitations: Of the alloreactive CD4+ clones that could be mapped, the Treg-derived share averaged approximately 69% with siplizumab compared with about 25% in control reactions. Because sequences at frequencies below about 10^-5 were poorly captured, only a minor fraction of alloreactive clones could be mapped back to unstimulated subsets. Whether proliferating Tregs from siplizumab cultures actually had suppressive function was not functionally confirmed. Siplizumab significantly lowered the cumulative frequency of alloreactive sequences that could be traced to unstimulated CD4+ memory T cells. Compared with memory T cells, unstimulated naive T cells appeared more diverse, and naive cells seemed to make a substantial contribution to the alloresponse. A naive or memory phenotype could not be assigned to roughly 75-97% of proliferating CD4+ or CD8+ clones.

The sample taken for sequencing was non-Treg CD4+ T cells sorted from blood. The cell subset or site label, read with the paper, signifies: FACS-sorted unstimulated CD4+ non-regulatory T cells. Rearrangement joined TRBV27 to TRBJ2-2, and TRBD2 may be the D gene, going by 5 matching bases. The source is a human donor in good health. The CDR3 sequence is CASRSPGWRLDTGELFF. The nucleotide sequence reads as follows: TGTGCCAGCAGATCACCGGGCTGGAGGCTTGACACCGGGGAGCTGTTTTTT.